These 25 T cell receptor beta chains share one sample of origin, sequenced in a study of early T cells in non-severe SARS-CoV-2 infection. TCRdb recomputed calls from the 5' RACE reads with MiXCR, one row per CDR3 protein. The sample carries 40,000 to 55,000 distinct CDR3 sequences, approximately 4% recorded once. Input material: whole blood. The source of these receptors is an adult who was a healthcare worker with PCR-confirmed SARS-CoV-2 infection or an uninfected control (not recorded which).

This clonotype was detected ten times or more. This rearrangement joins TRBV19 to TRBJ2-1, with TRBD1 matching 9 bases. The CDR3 covers 13 residues. Germline V CDR1 and CDR2: LNHDA, SQIVND (reference sequence). J lost 8 bases, V lost 6 bases, and 5 bases had no gene match. DNA of the CDR3: TGTGCCAGTAGGGCGAGGGACAGGGATGAGCAGTTCTTC. Translating it yields CASRARDRDEQFF.

This clonotype was found many times. V and J are TRBV11-2 and TRBJ2-7; D not certain. In germline, CDR1 is SGHAT, CDR2 FQNNGV. The CDR3 is made up of 14 amino acids. V lost 5 bases to trimming and J lost 2 bases, with 13 bases between them. In nucleotides, the CDR3 is TGTGCCAGCAGCCGCAGCGAGGCTGCCTACGAGCAGTACTTC. Translation: CASSRSEAAYEQYF. The full variable domain, completed using reference TRBV11-2 and TRBJ2-7, is EAGVAQSPRYKIIEKRQSVAFWCNPISGHATLYWYQQILGQGPKLLIQFQNNGVVDDSQLPKDRFSAERLKGVDSTLKIQPAKLEDSAVYLCASSRSEAAYEQYFGPGTRLTVT.

Ten or more counts support this clonotype. CDR3 in DNA: TGTGCCCGCCGATCTGCCCTAGATAATTCACCCCTCCACTTT. Protein: CARRSALDNSPLHF. The gene calls are TRBV7-2 and TRBJ1-6; D is unclear. From germline, CDR1 is SGHTA and CDR2 FQGNSA. Trimming pared 11 bases from V and 5 bases from J, leaving 16 bases between. The CDR3 extends over 14 amino acids.

About this clonotype itself: This clone may be a read error of a much larger clone one base away. This chain links TRBV12-3 or TRBV12-4 with TRBJ1-1; D is undetermined. This CDR3 spans 15 amino acids. CDR3 amino acids: CVSSLSSGVGTEAFF. The DNA of the CDR3 is TGTGTCAGCAGTTTATCTTCCGGGGTTGGGACTGAAGCTTTCTTT.

This clonotype was counted many times. The chain uses TRBV29-1 and TRBJ2-4; 7 nucleotides agree with TRBD2. Losses at the gene ends were 6 bases for V and 6 bases for J; bases not matched to a gene: 14. The CDR3 length is 15 residues. From germline, CDR1 is SQVTM and CDR2 ANQGSEA. The CDR3 DNA reads as TGCAGCGTAGACACCCCTGGAGCGGGGACAAACATTCAGTACTTC. Protein sequence: CSVDTPGAGTNIQYF.

This clonotype was detected many times. The CDR3 loop is CASSDTGRNTGELFF. DNA of the CDR3: TGTGCCAGCAGTGATACAGGGAGGAACACCGGGGAGCTGTTTTTT. This chain joins TRBV2 and TRBJ2-2, with a possible D match to TRBD1 (6 bases). Per the germline V gene, CDR1 is SNHLY and CDR2 is FYNNEI. Trimming stripped 3 bases from V and 1 base from J, with 9 bases between. This CDR3 comprises 15 residues.

This clonotype has a count of ten or more. The rearrangement links TRBV20-1 to TRBJ2-1, with 10 bases aligning to TRBD2. The ends lost 6 bases at V and 7 bases at J; junction bases unmatched: 12. CDR1 is DFQATT, CDR2 SNEGSKA, per germline (reference sequence). This CDR3 spans 15 amino acids. The CDR3 loop reads CSASPRTSGLNEQFF. The CDR3 DNA follows: TGCAGTGCGTCACCGCGGACTAGCGGCTTGAATGAGCAGTTCTTC.

This clonotype was counted many times. V gene TRBV9 combines with J gene TRBJ2-1; D is possibly TRBD2 (7 bases). Trimming left V 4 bases short and J 8 bases short, with 16 bases between. The CDR3 length is 14 residues. CDR1 and CDR2 from the germline V gene are SGDLS and YYNGEE. This CDR3 is CASSPGASGHEQFF. Written as DNA, the CDR3 is TGTGCCAGCAGCCCAGGGGCTAGCGGCCATGAGCAGTTCTTC.

This clonotype was picked up many times. The gene calls are TRBV7-6 and TRBJ2-1; no clear D gene. The germline gives CDR1 SGHVS, CDR2 FNYEAQ. The CDR3 sequence is 13 residues long. Trimming left V 1 base short and J 5 bases short, with 6 bases between. The CDR3 DNA reads as TGTGCCAGCAGCTTAGGTACAAACAATGAGCAGTTCTTC. This sequence encodes CASSLGTNNEQFF.

At least ten counts were recorded for this clonotype. CDR3 residues: CASSLRGGANYGYTF. CDR3 DNA: TGTGCCAGCAGCCTAAGGGGTGGAGCTAACTATGGCTACACCTTC. This chain uses TRBV12-3 or TRBV12-4 with TRBJ1-2; perhaps TRBD1 as D (5 bases). The CDR3 spans 15 residues. V was shortened by 6 bases and J by 0 bases, with 14 bases between the two germline ends.

This clonotype was seen a handful of times. The V gene is TRBV5-1, the J gene TRBJ2-1; 9 positions match TRBD2. V lost 0 bases to trimming and J lost 5 bases; unmatched junction nucleotides: 3. CDR3 length: 15 amino acids. Germline assignment: CDR1 SGHRS and CDR2 YFSETQ. The CDR3 is CASSLVSSGDNEQFF. The CDR3 coding sequence is TGCGCCAGCAGCTTGGTGTCTAGCGGGGACAATGAGCAGTTCTTC.

The chain has TRBV7-2 and TRBJ2-7; 10 nucleotides align to TRBD2. The length of the CDR3 is 14 residues. With 5 bases clipped from V and 3 bases from J, the junction kept 4 bases outside the gene matches. Per the germline V gene, CDR1 is SGHTA and CDR2 is FQGNSA. CDR3 amino acids: CASSLGLAYYEQYF. CDR3 sequence (DNA): TGTGCCAGCAGCCTGGGACTAGCGTACTACGAGCAGTACTTC.

This sequence joins TRBV30 and TRBJ2-7; 8 bases are shared with TRBD1. Germline CDR1 reads GTSNPN; CDR2 reads SVGIG (reference sequence). This CDR3 contains 15 residues. The trim removed 4 bases at V and 5 bases at J, leaving 13 bases unmatched. CDR3 nucleotide sequence: TGTGCCTGGACCCCCTTCCGGGACAGGCACCACGAGCAGTACTTC. It codes for CAWTPFRDRHHEQYF. Filled out from reference TRBV30 and TRBJ2-7, the complete variable domain reads SQTIHQWPATLVQPVGSPLSLECTVEGTSNPNLYWYRQAAGRGLQLLFYSVGIGQISSEVPQNLSASRPQDRQFILSSKKLLLSDSGFYLCAWTPFRDRHHEQYFGPGTRLTVT.

The sample holds many counts of this clonotype. The chain combines TRBV29-1 with TRBJ2-5; 11 bases are shared with TRBD2. The CDR3 covers 15 residues. The germline V gene has CDR1 SQVTM and CDR2 ANQGSEA. J gave up 5 bases and V 7 bases, and 12 bases lay outside the gene matches. The CDR3 DNA sequence: TGCAGCGCGACTAGCGGGAATACTAGGTTGGAGACCCAGTACTTC. This translates into CSATSGNTRLETQYF.

This clonotype was seen repeatedly, ten times or more. The rearrangement links TRBV5-1 to TRBJ2-3; 10 bases fit TRBD2. Germline V gene sequence: CDR1 SGHRS, CDR2 YFSETQ. Unmatched junction bases numbered 1, after V lost 0 bases and J lost 0 bases. The CDR3 extends over 16 amino acids. The chain's CDR3 is CASSLVSGGSTDTQYF. The CDR3 DNA follows: TGCGCCAGCAGCTTGGTTAGCGGGGGGAGCACAGATACGCAGTATTTT.

This clonotype was recorded many times. This chain connects TRBV7-2 to TRBJ2-2; 15 bases match TRBD2. Germline loops: CDR1 SGHTA, CDR2 FQGNSA. The CDR3 sequence is 17 residues long. The ends lost 1 base at V and 4 bases at J; junction bases unmatched: 1. CDR3 coding DNA: TGTGCCAGCAGCTTAGGGGGACTAGCGGGAGGCACCGGGGAGCTGTTTTTT. As protein: CASSLGGLAGGTGELFF.

CDR3 bases: TGCGCCAGCAGCCAAGAAGGAGATCGGGTCTATGGCTACACCTTC. It codes for CASSQEGDRVYGYTF. V and J are TRBV4-1 and TRBJ1-2; D ambiguous. From germline, CDR1 is MGHRA and CDR2 YSYEKL. The CDR3 consists of 15 residues. The V end was cut by 0 bases, the J end by 4 bases, with 12 bases between.

This clonotype was counted between two and nine times. Given a much more abundant clone one base away, this may be a read error. V is TRBV28 and J is TRBJ2-7; D might be TRBD1 or TRBD2, each matching 5 bases. CDR3 length: 12 residues. Germline V gene lookup returns CDR1 MDHEN and CDR2 SYDVKM. V lost 4 bases and J lost 3, with 7 bases in between. CDR3 DNA sequence: TGTGCCAGCAGTTGGGGGAGCTACGAGCAGTACTTC. Protein product: CASSWGSYEQYF.

V and J are TRBV7-3 and TRBJ2-2, with D uncertain. The germline V and J ends were trimmed by 2 bases and 0 bases, with 4 bases remaining between them. The CDR3 is 14 residues long. CDR1 and CDR2 from the germline V gene are SGHTA and FQGTGA. The DNA of the CDR3 is TGTGCCAGCAGCTTAGGGACGAACACCGGGGAGCTGTTTTTT. Its translation is CASSLGTNTGELFF.

In its sample, this clonotype was seen many times. V gene TRBV3-1 combines with J gene TRBJ2-1; D unresolved. V was cut by 7 bases and J by 0 bases, with 13 bases left in between. The CDR3 has 15 amino acids. CDR1 is LGHDT and CDR2 is YNNKEL in the germline V gene (reference sequence). The CDR3 DNA sequence: TGTGCCAGCACGGTGACTGCTTCCTCCTACAATGAGCAGTTCTTC. Protein: CASTVTASSYNEQFF.

This clonotype was seen ten or more times. The chain carries TRBV29-1 and TRBJ2-4; D call uncertain. The CDR3 runs 13 residues. Trimming left V 8 bases short and J 0 bases short, with 11 bases between. Germline-derived CDR1 and CDR2 are SQVTM and ANQGSEA. Here the CDR3 reads CSIRGLAKNIQYF. The CDR3, as DNA: TGCAGCATTAGAGGCCTAGCCAAAAACATTCAGTACTTC.

This clonotype has ten or more counts. The gene calls are TRBV20-1 and TRBJ2-4; D may be TRBD1 (6 bases). The V and J ends lost 4 bases and 8 bases respectively, with 30 bases between them. Germline CDR1 DFQATT, CDR2 SNEGSKA (reference sequence). This CDR3 is 18 amino acids long. CDR3 coding DNA: TGCAGTGCTAAAATTACAGGGCGTGGGTCTTCGGCAAAAGACATTCAGTACTTC. Translation gives CSAKITGRGSSAKDIQYF.

This clonotype was recorded at least ten times. J is TRBJ1-5 and V is TRBV6-6; D not certain. CDR1 and CDR2 (germline): MNHNY, SVGAGI (reference sequence). V lost 0 bases to trimming and J lost 1 base, with 7 bases between them. The length of the CDR3 is 15 residues. The CDR3 is CASSYSRESNQPQHF. The CDR3 region has the DNA TGTGCCAGCAGTTACTCGAGAGAGAGCAATCAGCCCCAGCATTTT.

There are many counts of this clonotype. The genes are TRBV10-3 and TRBJ2-6; 8 positions agree with TRBD1. The CDR3 length is 17 residues. Germline values: CDR1 ENHRY, CDR2 SYGVKD. Unmatched junction bases numbered 7, after V lost 6 bases and J lost 0 bases. For the CDR3, the DNA is TGTGCCATCAGGGCCGGGACAGGCCTCTCTGGGGCCAACGTCCTGACTTTC. It encodes CAIRAGTGLSGANVLTF.

The genes are TRBV7-2 and TRBJ1-1; TRBD1 aligns across 7 bases. CDR3 size: 15 residues. V lost 6 bases and J lost 1; bases outside the gene matches: 8. CDR1 SGHTA and CDR2 FQGNSA come from the germline V gene. CDR3 amino acids: CASRKKGASNTEAFF. The CDR3 coding sequence is TGTGCCAGCAGGAAAAAGGGGGCCTCGAACACTGAAGCTTTCTTT.